This TCR beta chain comes out of a study of blood T cell repertoires in COVID-19 (dated by TCRdb to the early 2020s). About the full investigation: Samples from collaborators originated in the United States, Italy and Spain and spanned both the acute and convalescent phases of COVID-19. The prospective study material was composed of cDNA or gDNA derived from T cells, B-cell-depleted T cells, or PBMCs. Deeply sampled blood TCRbeta repertoires from subjects exposed to, actively infected with, or recovered from COVID-19 were included in the dataset. A freely available public database, intended as a resource for researchers studying the immune response to SARS-CoV-2, is where the repertoires were released. The samples were drawn from the first 160 participants of the ongoing ImmuneRACE study and from 1,200 or so subjects provided by 6 global collaborators. The sample metadata nearly always contained a de-identified subject ID, COVID-19 status, age in years and sex. HLA class I and class II types, where available, came from metadata supplied by the sample provider rather than from assay-based typing. Overall study outcomes, separate from this receptor: The quantity of clinical and demographic metadata differed by source and by participant and was supplied without curation.

CDR1 and CDR2 (MNHNS, SASEGT) derive from the germline V gene. CDR3 length: 15 amino acids, cysteine to phenylalanine. Of all the DNA, just the CDR3 is kept, 45 bases in frame from base 1. The junction shows trimming of 0 bases on V and 5 bases on J, and the gene matches do not reach 6 bases of it. The immunoSEQ Assay, a bias-controlled multiplex PCR, was used to amplify TCRbeta CDR3 regions from genomic DNA. The source study handled its data this way. The number of nucleated cells in each sample was estimated by amplification of reference gene primers within the assay. To quantify the absolute abundance of each unique TCRbeta CDR3 rearrangement, sequence reads were collapsed and filtered. Productive Simpson clonality was computed per sample as the square root of Simpson's diversity index over productive rearrangements. This is the immuneACCESS table as TCRdb keeps it, with only in-frame sequences that have V and J called. A part of the clones is gone; compared with another copy, unresolved V genes explain less than half, and the rest is unexplained. That table furnishes V, J and clone size, whereas the DNA furnished D and trimming. This sample gives over 100,000 clones in total; approximately 87% of them show up just once. The ten largest clones take up about 20% of the sample.

Whole blood was collected in K2EDTA tubes by collaborating institutions according to the institutions' own protocols. Collaborator samples were shipped for TCRbeta analysis as frozen whole blood, isolated PBMCs, or DNA extracted from either sample type. About this clone itself: What this receptor recognizes is not known. Base quality data are lacking; no much larger clone is found one base away.

What was sequenced was peripheral blood. Rearrangement joined TRBV6-1 to TRBJ2-5, and 7 bases in between align with TRBD2. The receptor was derived from a woman aged 60-75 years with acute or convalescent COVID-19. CDR3 reads: CASSEARGFGETQYF. The nucleotides read TGTGCCAGCAGTGAAGCGCGGGGGTTTGGGGAGACCCAGTACTTC.